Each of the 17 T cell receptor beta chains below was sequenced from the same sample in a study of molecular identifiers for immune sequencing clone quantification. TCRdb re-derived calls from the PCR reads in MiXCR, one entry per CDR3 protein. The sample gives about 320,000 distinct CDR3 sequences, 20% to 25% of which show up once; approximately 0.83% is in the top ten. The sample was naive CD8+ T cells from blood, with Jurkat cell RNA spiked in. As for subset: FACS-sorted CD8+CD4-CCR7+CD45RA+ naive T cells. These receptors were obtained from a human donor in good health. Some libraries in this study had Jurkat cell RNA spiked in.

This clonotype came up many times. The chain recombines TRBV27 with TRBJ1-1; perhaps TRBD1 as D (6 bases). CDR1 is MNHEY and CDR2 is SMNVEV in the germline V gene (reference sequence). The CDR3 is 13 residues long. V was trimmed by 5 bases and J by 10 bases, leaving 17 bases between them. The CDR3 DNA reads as TGTGCCAGCAGTAATACGGGGGCTGGTAGAGCTTTCTTT. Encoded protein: CASSNTGAGRAFF.

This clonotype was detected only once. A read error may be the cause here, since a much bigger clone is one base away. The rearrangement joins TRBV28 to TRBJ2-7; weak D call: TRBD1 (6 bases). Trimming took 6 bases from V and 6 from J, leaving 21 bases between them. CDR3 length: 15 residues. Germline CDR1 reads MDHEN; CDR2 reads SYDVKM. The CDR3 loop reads CASSPRGIVPGEQYF. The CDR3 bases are TGTGCCAGCAGCCCCAGGGGTATAGTTCCGGGCGAGCAGTACTTC.

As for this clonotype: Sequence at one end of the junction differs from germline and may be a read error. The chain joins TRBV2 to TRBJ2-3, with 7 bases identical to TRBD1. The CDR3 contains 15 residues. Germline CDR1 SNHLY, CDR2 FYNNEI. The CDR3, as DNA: TGTGCCAGCAGTGAAGTTGTCTTGGGGACAGATGCGCAGTATTTT. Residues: CASSEVVLGTDAQYF. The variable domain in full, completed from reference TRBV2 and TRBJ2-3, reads EPEVTQTPSHQVTQMGQEVILRCVPISNHLYFYWYRQILGQKVEFLVSFYNNEISEKSEIFDDQFSVERPDGSNFTLKIRSTKLEDSAMYFCASSEVVLGTDAQYFGPGTRLTVL.

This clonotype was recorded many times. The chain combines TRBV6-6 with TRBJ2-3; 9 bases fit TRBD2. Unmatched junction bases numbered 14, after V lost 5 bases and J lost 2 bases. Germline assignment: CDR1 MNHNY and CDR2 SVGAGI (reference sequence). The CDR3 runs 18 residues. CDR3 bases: TGTGCCAGCAGTCCCGGGGAGCGGGGGGCCCAATACACAGATACGCAGTATTTT. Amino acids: CASSPGERGAQYTDTQYF.

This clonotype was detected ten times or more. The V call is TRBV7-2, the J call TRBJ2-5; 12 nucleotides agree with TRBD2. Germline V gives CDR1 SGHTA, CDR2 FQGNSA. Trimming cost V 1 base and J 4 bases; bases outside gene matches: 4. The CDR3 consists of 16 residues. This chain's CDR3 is CASSLEGLAGRETQYF. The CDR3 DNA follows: TGTGCCAGCAGCTTAGAAGGACTAGCGGGACGAGAGACCCAGTACTTC.

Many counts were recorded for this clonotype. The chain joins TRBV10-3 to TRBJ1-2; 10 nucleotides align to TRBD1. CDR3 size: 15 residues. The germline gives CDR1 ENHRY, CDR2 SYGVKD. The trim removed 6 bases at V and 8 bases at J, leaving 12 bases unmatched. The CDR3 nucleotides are TGTGCCATCAGCGAGGGACAGGGGTATCTATTCGGCTACACCTTC. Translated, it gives CAISEGQGYLFGYTF.

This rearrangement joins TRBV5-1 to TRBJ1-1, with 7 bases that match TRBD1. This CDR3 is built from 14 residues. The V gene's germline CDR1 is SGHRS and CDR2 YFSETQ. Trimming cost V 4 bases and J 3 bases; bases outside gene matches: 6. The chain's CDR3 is CASSPTGLDTEAFF. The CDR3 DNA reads TGCGCCAGCAGCCCGACAGGGTTGGACACTGAAGCTTTCTTT.

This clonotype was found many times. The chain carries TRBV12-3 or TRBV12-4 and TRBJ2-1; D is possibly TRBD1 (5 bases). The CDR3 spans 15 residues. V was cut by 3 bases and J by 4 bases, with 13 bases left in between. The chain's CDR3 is CASSFRVGLYNEQFF. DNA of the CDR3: TGTGCCAGCAGTTTCAGGGTAGGCTTATACAATGAGCAGTTCTTC.

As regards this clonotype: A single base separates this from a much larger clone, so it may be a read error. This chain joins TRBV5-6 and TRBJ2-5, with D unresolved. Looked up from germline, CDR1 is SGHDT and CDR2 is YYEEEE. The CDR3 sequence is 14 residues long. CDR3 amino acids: CASTLVTDQETQYF. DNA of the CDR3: TGTGCCAGCACCTTGGTTACGGATCAAGAGACCCAGTACTTC.

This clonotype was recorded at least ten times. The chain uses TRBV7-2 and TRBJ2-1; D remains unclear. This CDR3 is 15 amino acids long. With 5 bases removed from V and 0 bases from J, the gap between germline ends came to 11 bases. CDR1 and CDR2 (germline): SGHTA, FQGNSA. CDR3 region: CASSPIPSSYNEQFF. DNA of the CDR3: TGTGCCAGCAGCCCCATTCCAAGCTCCTACAATGAGCAGTTCTTC.

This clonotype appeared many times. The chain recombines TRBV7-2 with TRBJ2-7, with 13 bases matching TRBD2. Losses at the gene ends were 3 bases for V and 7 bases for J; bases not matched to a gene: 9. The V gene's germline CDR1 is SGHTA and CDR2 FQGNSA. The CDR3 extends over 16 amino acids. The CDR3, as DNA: TGTGCCAGCAGCTTTTATACTAGCGGGAGGGGGGAGGAGCAGTACTTC. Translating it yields CASSFYTSGRGEEQYF.

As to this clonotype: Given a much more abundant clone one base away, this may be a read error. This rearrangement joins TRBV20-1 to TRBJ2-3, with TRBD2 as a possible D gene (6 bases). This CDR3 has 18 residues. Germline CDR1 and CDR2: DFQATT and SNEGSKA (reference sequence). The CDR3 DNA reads TGCAGTGCTAGAGATTCGGGGACTCACCACAAGGGCACAGCTACGCAGTATTTT. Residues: CSARDSGTHHKGTATQYF.

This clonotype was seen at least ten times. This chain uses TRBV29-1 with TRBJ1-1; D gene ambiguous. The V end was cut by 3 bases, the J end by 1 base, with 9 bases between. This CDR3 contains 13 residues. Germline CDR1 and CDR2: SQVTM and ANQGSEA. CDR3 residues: CSVDRTGNTEAFF. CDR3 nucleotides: TGCAGCGTTGACAGGACGGGGAACACTGAAGCTTTCTTT.

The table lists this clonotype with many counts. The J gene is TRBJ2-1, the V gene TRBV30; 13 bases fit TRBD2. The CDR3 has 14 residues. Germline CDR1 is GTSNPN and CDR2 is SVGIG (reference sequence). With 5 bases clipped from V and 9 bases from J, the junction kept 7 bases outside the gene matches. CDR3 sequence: CAWDTSGRAPEQFF. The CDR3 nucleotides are TGTGCCTGGGATACTAGCGGGAGGGCCCCTGAGCAGTTCTTC.

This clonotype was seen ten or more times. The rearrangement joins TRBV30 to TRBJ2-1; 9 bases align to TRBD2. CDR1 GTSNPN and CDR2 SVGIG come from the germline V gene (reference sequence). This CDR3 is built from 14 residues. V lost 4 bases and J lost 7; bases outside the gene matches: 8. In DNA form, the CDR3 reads TGTGCCTGGACCGCGGGAGGGCTAGGAAATGAGCAGTTCTTC. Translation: CAWTAGGLGNEQFF. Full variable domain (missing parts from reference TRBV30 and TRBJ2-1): SQTIHQWPATLVQPVGSPLSLECTVEGTSNPNLYWYRQAAGRGLQLLFYSVGIGQISSEVPQNLSASRPQDRQFILSSKKLLLSDSGFYLCAWTAGGLGNEQFFGPGTRLTVL.

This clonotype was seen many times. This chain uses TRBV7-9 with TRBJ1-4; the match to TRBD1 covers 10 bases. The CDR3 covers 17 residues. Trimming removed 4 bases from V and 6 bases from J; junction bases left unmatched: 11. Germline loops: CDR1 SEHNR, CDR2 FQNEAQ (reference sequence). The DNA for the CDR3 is TGTGCCAGCAGCTCAGCCAAGACAGGGGGCGTTGATGAAAAACTGTTTTTT. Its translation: CASSSAKTGGVDEKLFF.

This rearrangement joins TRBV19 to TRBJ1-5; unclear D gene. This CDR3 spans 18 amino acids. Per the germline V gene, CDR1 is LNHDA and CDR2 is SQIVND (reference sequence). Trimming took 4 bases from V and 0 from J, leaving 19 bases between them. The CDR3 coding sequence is TGTGCCAGTAGTACCGCCTGGACGGCCCTCTATAGCAATCAGCCCCAGCATTTT. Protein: CASSTAWTALYSNQPQHF.